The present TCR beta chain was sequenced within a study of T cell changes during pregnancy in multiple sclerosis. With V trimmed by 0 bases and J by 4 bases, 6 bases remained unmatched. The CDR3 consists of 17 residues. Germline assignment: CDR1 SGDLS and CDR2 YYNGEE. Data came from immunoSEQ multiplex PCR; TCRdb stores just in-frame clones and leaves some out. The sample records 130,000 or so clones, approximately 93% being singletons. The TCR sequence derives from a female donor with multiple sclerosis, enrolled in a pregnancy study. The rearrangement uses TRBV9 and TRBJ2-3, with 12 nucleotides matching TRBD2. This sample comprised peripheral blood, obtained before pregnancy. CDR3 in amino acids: CASSVDSSGGAADTQYF. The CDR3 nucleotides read TGTGCCAGCAGCGTAGATTCTAGCGGGGGGGCCGCAGATACGCAGTATTTT.